Ten or more counts support the clone carrying this TCR beta chain. The time point denotes: sample taken at primary tumor resection. No cell sorting; template was whole RNA from tumor, lung tissue or PBMC. The data derive from a study of spatial heterogeneity in lung cancer. MiXCR, run by TCRdb on the 5' RACE reads, gives a single entry per CDR3 protein. The sample shows approximately 90,000 distinct CDR3 sequences, roughly 10% of them seen only once. The sequence came from a male donor with early-stage non-small cell lung cancer. The sequencing used PBMCs, collected at surgery.

CDR3: CASSEGGQGIHEQYF. In DNA, the CDR3 is TGTGCCAGCAGCGAGGGGGGACAGGGGATCCACGAGCAGTACTTC. The chain has TRBV9 and TRBJ2-7, with 10 bases fitting TRBD1. CDR3 length equals 15 residues. Germline lookup yields CDR1 SGDLS and CDR2 YYNGEE. The V segment lost 3 bases and the J segment 5 bases; nucleotides outside the gene matches: 8.